The rows below give T cell receptor beta chains drawn from one sample of a study of identical twins. One entry per CDR3 protein, called by TCRdb with MiXCR from the 5' RACE reads. The sample comprises 600,000 to 800,000 distinct CDR3 sequences, less than 25% of which are singletons, and around 4.5% rests with the top ten. Separately, the same data were catalogued under a study of T cells expressing NK-cell markers.

Sequenced input: PBMCs. The receptors derive from a woman younger than 35 in good health. Both conserved end residues are part of each CDR3. A D gene is named only where the DNA matches it firmly. Size tells how often a clone was seen (once, few, many) or the class of an expanded clone, and some rows leave it out.

TRBV20-1	few	TRBJ1-6	TRBD1	13	TGCAGTGCTAGAACCGACAGGGATTCACCCCTCCACTTT	CSARTDRDSPLHF
TRBV12-3/TRBV12-4	.	TRBJ2-2	TRBD2	18	TGTGCCAGCAGTCCCCGACTAGCGGGGGGTGCGAACACCGGGGAGCTGTTTTTT	CASSPRLAGGANTGELFF
TRBV18	few	TRBJ2-7	TRBD1	15	TGTGCCAGCTCCCCGTCGACAGGGGCTTTGGGTGAGCAGTACTTC	CASSPSTGALGEQYF
TRBV5-1	.	TRBJ1-2	.	13	TGCGCCAGCAGCTTCGGCCCGCTAAATGGCTACACCTTC	CASSFGPLNGYTF
TRBV28	.	TRBJ2-7	.	13	TGTGCCGCGCGAGGAGTAGCCGTCTTCGAGCAGTACTTC	CAARGVAVFEQYF
TRBV6-1	.	TRBJ2-1	.	16	TGTGCCAGCAGTAGGTCTGTTCTCGGCGGTTCCAATGAGCAGTTCTTC	CASSRSVLGGSNEQFF
TRBV29-1	.	TRBJ1-1	.	13	TGCAGCGTAAATGGGGCGATGAACACTGAAGCTTTCTTT	CSVNGAMNTEAFF
TRBV2	.	TRBJ2-1	TRBD1	16	TGTGCCAGCAGCCTTCGGACAGGGGACACCTACAATGAGCAGTTCTTC	CASSLRTGDTYNEQFF
TRBV2	few	TRBJ1-2	.	11	TGTGCCAGCGGGTCGTACTCCAGCTACACCTTC	CASGSYSSYTF
TRBV10-3	many	TRBJ2-3	.	15	TGTGCCATCAGGCGGGACTTAACGCGCACAGATACGCAGTATTTT	CAIRRDLTRTDTQYF
TRBV6-5	.	TRBJ2-7	.	14	TGTGCCAGCCGATACAGCCAAAGCTCCTACGAGCAGTACTTC	CASRYSQSSYEQYF
TRBV7-2	few	TRBJ2-7	.	16	TGTGCCAGCAGCAGAGAACTAGCCATAAAGGGGAACGAGCAGTACTTC	CASSRELAIKGNEQYF
TRBV20-1	.	TRBJ2-7	.	13	TGCAGTGCTAGAGCCTATCAGGGTTACGAGCAGTACTTC	CSARAYQGYEQYF
TRBV28	many	TRBJ2-5	TRBD1	13	TGTGCCAGCAGGGGACAGGGAAAAGAGACCCAGTACTTC	CASRGQGKETQYF
TRBV5-5	.	TRBJ2-7	TRBD2	15	TGTGCCAGCAGCTTGGACGGGACTAGCGGCTACGAGCAGTACTTC	CASSLDGTSGYEQYF
TRBV21-1	.	TRBJ2-6	.	16	TGTGCCAGCAGCGTGACAGGGAATTCTGGGGCCAACGTCCTGACTTTC	CASSVTGNSGANVLTF
TRBV9	few	TRBJ2-6	.	17	TGTGCCAGCAGCGTAGACCCCATTAGCACTGGGGCCAACGTCCTGACTTTC	CASSVDPISTGANVLTF
TRBV29-1	few	TRBJ1-1	TRBD1	12	TGCAGCATGGGACAGACGAACACTGAAGCTTTCTTT	CSMGQTNTEAFF
TRBV6-5	.	TRBJ2-7	.	14	TGTGCCAGCAGTTACGGCAGGGGTAGCGACGAGCAGTACTTC	CASSYGRGSDEQYF
TRBV6-1	.	TRBJ1-4	.	13	TGTGCCAGCAGATCCCCAGTTCGGGAAAAACTGTTTTTT	CASRSPVREKLFF
TRBV12-3/TRBV12-4	.	TRBJ1-1	.	13	TGTGCCAGCAGTCCCGGGTGGGGCACTGAAGCTTTCTTT	CASSPGWGTEAFF
TRBV9	many	TRBJ2-2	.	15	TGTGCCAGCAGCGTAGGCGACAGCGAGACCGGGGAGCTGTTTTTT	CASSVGDSETGELFF
TRBV6-2/TRBV6-3	few	TRBJ2-7	.	16	TGTGCCAGCAGGCCTTTATTAAGACATCGGTTCTACGAGCAGTACTTC	CASRPLLRHRFYEQYF
TRBV6-1	.	TRBJ2-3	TRBD2	14	TGTGCCATCTTAGCGGGGGGTCTCACAGATACGCAGTATTTT	CAILAGGLTDTQYF
TRBV20-1	.	TRBJ2-2	TRBD2	17	TGCAGTGCTAGAGATGAAGGGACTACTATCGTCACCGGGGAGCTGTTTTTT	CSARDEGTTIVTGELFF
TRBV5-1	.	TRBJ2-2	TRBD1	17	TGCGCCAGCAGCTTACCTAAGCAGGGGGCCAACACCGGGGAGCTGTTTTTT	CASSLPKQGANTGELFF
TRBV7-2	.	TRBJ2-1	TRBD2	14	TGTGCCAGCAGCTCTCTAGCGGGCTTGGGTGAGCAGTTCTTC	CASSSLAGLGEQFF
TRBV20-1	.	TRBJ2-1	TRBD2	14	TGCAGTGCTCCCAAGCGGGAGGGCTACAATGAGCAGTTCTTC	CSAPKREGYNEQFF
TRBV10-3	few	TRBJ2-6	.	16	TGTGCCATCAGTGCGGCAGGGACCAGGGGGGCCAACGTCCTGACTTTC	CAISAAGTRGANVLTF
TRBV4-3	.	TRBJ2-7	.	15	TGCGCCAGCAGCCAAGAGGCAAGCAATCTCTACGAGCAGTACTTC	CASSQEASNLYEQYF
TRBV6-1	few	TRBJ1-1	.	14	TGTGCCAGCAGCCTGGGACCGCAAAACACTGAAGCTTTCTTT	CASSLGPQNTEAFF
TRBV7-9	.	TRBJ2-6	.	17	TGTGCCAGCAGGGATACAGGGTCGATCTCTGGGGCCAACGTCCTGACTTTC	CASRDTGSISGANVLTF
TRBV7-2	few	TRBJ1-5	.	13	TGTGCCAGCAGCCCCGCCCGGGGACAGCCCCAGCATTTT	CASSPARGQPQHF
TRBV6-5	many	TRBJ2-1	.	12	TGTGCCAGCAGTTCCCACCCCAATGAGCAGTTCTTC	CASSSHPNEQFF
TRBV20-1	.	TRBJ2-7	TRBD2	13	TGCAGCGGACTAGCGGGAGGGCCCTACGAGCAGTACTTC	CSGLAGGPYEQYF
TRBV9	many	TRBJ2-5	.	13	TGTGCCAGCAGCGTAGGGGCCGAAGAGACCCAGTACTTC	CASSVGAEETQYF
TRBV4-2	.	TRBJ2-1	TRBD1	15	TGTGCCAGCAGCCAAGATGGGACAGACTACAATGAGCAGTTCTTC	CASSQDGTDYNEQFF
TRBV12-3/TRBV12-4	many	TRBJ2-3	TRBD2	15	TGTGCCAGCAGCCTCGGACTAGCGGGGCCAGATACGCAGTATTTT	CASSLGLAGPDTQYF
TRBV3-1	few	TRBJ1-1	.	14	TGTGCCAGCAGCCAAGTGAGGTTGAACACTGAAGCTTTCTTT	CASSQVRLNTEAFF
TRBV7-3	many	TRBJ1-6	.	12	TGTGCCAGCAGCACGGGAAATTCACCCCTCCACTTT	CASSTGNSPLHF
TRBV19	few	TRBJ1-1	TRBD1	14	TGTGCCAGTAGGGGACAGGGGTGGTACACTGAAGCTTTCTTT	CASRGQGWYTEAFF
TRBV30	few	TRBJ2-1	.	15	TGTGCCTGGAGTGTACTCGCCCCACCTAGCGCCTCCCCGCTCTTC	CAWSVLAPPSASPLF
TRBV4-3	few	TRBJ2-7	.	15	TGCGCCAGCAGCCAAGATGCGGTCAGAGAATACGAGCAGTACTTC	CASSQDAVREYEQYF
TRBV5-1	.	TRBJ2-5	.	14	TGCGCCAGCAGTACGGGAGCCGACCAAGAGACCCAGTACTTC	CASSTGADQETQYF
TRBV5-1	.	TRBJ2-1	TRBD2	14	TGCGCCAGCAGCCAGACGGGACTAGCCACTGAGCAGTTCTTC	CASSQTGLATEQFF
TRBV7-2	.	TRBJ2-7	.	13	TGTGCCAGCAGCCCCACTAGGGACCACGAGCAGTACTTC	CASSPTRDHEQYF
TRBV6-2/TRBV6-3	.	TRBJ2-1	.	13	TGTGCCAGCAGGGAAAATAGCGGAAATGAGCAGTTCTTC	CASRENSGNEQFF
TRBV5-1	.	TRBJ2-1	.	16	TGCGCCAGCAGCTTGGGTGTAACCCGTAATCGCGATGAGCAGTTCTTC	CASSLGVTRNRDEQFF
TRBV12-3/TRBV12-4	many	TRBJ1-1	.	15	TGTGCCAGCAGGGATTCCCACGGGATCGGAACTGAAGCTTTCTTT	CASRDSHGIGTEAFF
TRBV6-5	.	TRBJ2-3	.	15	TGTGCCAGCAGTTACTCGGTAACCAGCACAGATACGCAGTATTTT	CASSYSVTSTDTQYF